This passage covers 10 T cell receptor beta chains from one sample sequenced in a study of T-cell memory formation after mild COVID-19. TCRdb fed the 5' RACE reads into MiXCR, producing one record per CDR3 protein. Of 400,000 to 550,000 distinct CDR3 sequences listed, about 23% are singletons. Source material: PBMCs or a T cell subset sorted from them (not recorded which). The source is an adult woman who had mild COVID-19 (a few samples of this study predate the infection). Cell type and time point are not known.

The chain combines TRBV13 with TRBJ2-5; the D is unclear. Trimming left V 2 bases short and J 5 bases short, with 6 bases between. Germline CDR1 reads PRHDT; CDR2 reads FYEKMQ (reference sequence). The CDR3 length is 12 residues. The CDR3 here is CASSLNLETQYF. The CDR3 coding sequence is TGTGCCAGCAGCTTAAATCTTGAGACCCAGTACTTC.

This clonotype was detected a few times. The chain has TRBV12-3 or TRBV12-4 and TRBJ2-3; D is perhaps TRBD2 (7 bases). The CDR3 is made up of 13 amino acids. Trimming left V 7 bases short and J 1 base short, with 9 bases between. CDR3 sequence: CASTGGRTDTQYF. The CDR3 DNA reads TGTGCCAGCACCGGGGGGCGCACAGATACGCAGTATTTT.

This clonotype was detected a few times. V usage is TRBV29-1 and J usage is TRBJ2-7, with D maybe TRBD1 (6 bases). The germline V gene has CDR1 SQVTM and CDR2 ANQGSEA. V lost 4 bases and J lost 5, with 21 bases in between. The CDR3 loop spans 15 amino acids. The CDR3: CSVVGPLSGANEQYF. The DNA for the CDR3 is TGCAGCGTTGTGGGCCCCCTTTCAGGGGCAAACGAGCAGTACTTC.

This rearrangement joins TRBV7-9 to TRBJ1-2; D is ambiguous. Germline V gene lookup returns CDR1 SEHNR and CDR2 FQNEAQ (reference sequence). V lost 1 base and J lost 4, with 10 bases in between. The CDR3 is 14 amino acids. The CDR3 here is CASSLVVTVYGYTF. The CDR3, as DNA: TGTGCCAGCAGCTTAGTAGTAACAGTCTATGGCTACACCTTC. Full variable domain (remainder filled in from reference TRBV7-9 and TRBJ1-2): DTGVSQNPRHKITKRGQNVTFRCDPISEHNRLYWYRQTLGQGPEFLTYFQNEAQLEKSRLLSDRFSAERPKGSFSTLEIQRTEQGDSAMYLCASSLVVTVYGYTFGSGTRLTVV.

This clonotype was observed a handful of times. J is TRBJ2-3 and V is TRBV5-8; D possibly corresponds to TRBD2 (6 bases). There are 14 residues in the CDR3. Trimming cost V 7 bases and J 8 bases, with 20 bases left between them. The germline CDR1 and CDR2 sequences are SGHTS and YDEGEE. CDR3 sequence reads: CASLWRGPPGTQYF. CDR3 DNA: TGTGCCAGCCTGTGGAGGGGTCCGCCCGGTACGCAGTATTTT. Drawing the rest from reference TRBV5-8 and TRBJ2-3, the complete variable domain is EAGVTQSPTHLIKTRGQQATLRCSPISGHTSVYWYQQALGLGLQFLLWYDEGEERNRGNFPPRFSGRQFPNYSSELNVNALELEDSALYLCASLWRGPPGTQYFGPGTRLTVL.

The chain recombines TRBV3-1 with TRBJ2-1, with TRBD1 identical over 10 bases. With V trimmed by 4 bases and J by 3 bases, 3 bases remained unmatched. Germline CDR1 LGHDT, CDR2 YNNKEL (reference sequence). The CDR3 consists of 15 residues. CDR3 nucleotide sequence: TGTGCCAGCAGCCGACAGGGGGCCAACTACAATGAGCAGTTCTTC. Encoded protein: CASSRQGANYNEQFF.

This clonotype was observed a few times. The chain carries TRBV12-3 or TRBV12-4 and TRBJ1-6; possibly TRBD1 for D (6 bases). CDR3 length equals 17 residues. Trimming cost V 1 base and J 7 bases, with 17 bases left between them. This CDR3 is CASSLDPGARRNSPLHF. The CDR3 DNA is TGTGCCAGCAGTTTAGATCCAGGGGCTCGTAGGAATTCACCCCTCCACTTT.

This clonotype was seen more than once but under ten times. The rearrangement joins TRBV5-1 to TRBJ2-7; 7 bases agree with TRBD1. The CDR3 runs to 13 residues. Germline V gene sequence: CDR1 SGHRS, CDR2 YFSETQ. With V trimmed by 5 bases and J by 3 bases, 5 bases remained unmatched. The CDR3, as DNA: TGCGCCAGCAGTCGGGACAGCTACTACGAGCAGTACTTC. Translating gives CASSRDSYYEQYF.

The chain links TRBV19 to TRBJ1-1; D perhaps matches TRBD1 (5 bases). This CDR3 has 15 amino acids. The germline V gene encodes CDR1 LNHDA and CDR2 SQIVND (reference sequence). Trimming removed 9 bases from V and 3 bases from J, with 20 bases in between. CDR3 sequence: CASQREMEGYTEAFF. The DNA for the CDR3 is TGTGCCAGCCAAAGGGAGATGGAGGGGTACACTGAAGCTTTCTTT.

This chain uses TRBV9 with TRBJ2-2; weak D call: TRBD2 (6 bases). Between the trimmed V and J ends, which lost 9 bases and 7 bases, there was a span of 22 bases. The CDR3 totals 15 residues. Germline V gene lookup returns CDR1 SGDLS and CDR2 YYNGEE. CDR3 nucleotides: TGTGCCACTAGTGAGGGACTCCGTAGTAGCGGGGAGCTGTTTTTT. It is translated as CATSEGLRSSGELFF.